The present T cell receptor (beta chain) was sequenced within a study of T cells expressing NK-cell markers. For the study at large: It was sorted CD3+CD56+NKG2C+, CD3+CD56+NKG2C- and CD3+CD56-NKG2C+ T cells that supplied the TCR beta repertoires. Sequenced donors, eight in total, included seven who were HCMV-seropositive and one who was seronegative.

Making the TCR beta cDNA relied on 5'RACE template switching with UMIs. From the 5' RACE reads, TCRdb lists one entry per CDR3 protein and no DNA. Its table lists around 140,000 distinct CDR3 sequences. CDR1 is SGHRS and CDR2 is YFSETQ in the germline V gene. The CDR3 runs 15 residues. Source material: blood T cells: a sorted CD56 or NKG2C T cell subset, CD4+ or CD8+ T cells, or bulk PBMC T cells (not recorded which). This TCR was sampled from a man between 18 and 29 years old in good health. The chain recombines TRBV5-1 with TRBJ2-1; TCRdb calls TRBD2, which cannot be checked without DNA. CDR3 loop: CASSLVTSGKNEQFF.